This T cell receptor beta chain was recorded in a study of T cells in Graves' hyperthyroidism and ophthalmopathy. The CDR3 contains 15 residues. Trimming took 6 bases from V and 3 from J; bases not matched to a gene: 5. Germline V gene lookup returns CDR1 MDHEN and CDR2 SYDVKM. Whole-study results and caveats: Peripheral blood also featured most of the thyroid clonotypes expanded above 0.001.

This clonotype was seen a few times. Its cognate antigen is unknown. Amplification of TCR beta CDR3 regions was performed using RNA transcripts as template. An initial round of RT-PCR targeting the TCR CDR3 relied on the HTBI primer set. TCRdb reprocessed the multiplex PCR reads with MiXCR, giving one entry per CDR3 protein. Of under 650,000 distinct CDR3 sequences in the sample, 15% to 20% were seen once. Source material: blood. The clonotype comes from a woman aged 25 to 45 with Graves' hyperthyroidism. The chain has TRBV28 and TRBJ1-6; TRBD1 aligns across 7 bases. The CDR3: CASSPRTGYNSPLHF. DNA for the CDR3: TGTGCCAGCAGCCCTCGGACAGGCTATAATTCACCCCTCCACTTT. Full variable domain (rest looked up from reference TRBV28 and TRBJ1-6): DVKVTQSSRYLVKRTGEKVFLECVQDMDHENMFWYRQDPGLGLRLIYFSYDVKMKEKGDIPEGYSVSREKKERFSLILESASTNQTSMYLCASSPRTGYNSPLHFGNGTRLTVT.